These T cell receptor beta chains were read from a single sample in a study of beta chain features in type 1 diabetes. Method: immunoSEQ multiplex PCR; TCRdb's copy keeps in-frame clones and lacks some. The sample holds 300,000 to 450,000 clones, 10% to 15% seen once. The sample taken for sequencing was naive CD4+ T cells from blood. Source of these receptors: a woman aged 18-35 years with type 1 diabetes. The CDR3 runs from the conserved cysteine through the conserved F or W. The order of the fields is V gene, D gene, clone size, J gene, CDR3 DNA, CDR3 protein. A D gene is named only where the DNA matches it firmly. Rows may omit the clone size; those that give it use once, few, many or a size class.

v_gene: TRBV27; d_gene: TRBD2; abundance: .; j_gene: TRBJ2-7; CDR3nt: TGTGCCAGCAGGAATCTGACTAGCGGGAAATTCTACGAGCAGTACTTC; CDR3aa: CASRNLTSGKFYEQYF
v_gene: TRBV4-3; d_gene: .; abundance: .; j_gene: TRBJ1-2; CDR3nt: TGCGCCAGCAGCCGAACGACGGGGACTGTTGGCTATGGCTACACCTTC; CDR3aa: CASSRTTGTVGYGYTF
v_gene: TRBV30; d_gene: .; abundance: .; j_gene: TRBJ1-2; CDR3nt: TGTGCCTGGAGTGGGTTAGGCGCGGCCGGCTACACCTTC; CDR3aa: CAWSGLGAAGYTF
v_gene: TRBV15; d_gene: .; abundance: few; j_gene: TRBJ2-3; CDR3nt: TGTGCCACCAGCAGAGATAGTGTCTATCCAGATACGCAGTATTTT; CDR3aa: CATSRDSVYPDTQYF
v_gene: TRBV28; d_gene: TRBD1; abundance: few; j_gene: TRBJ2-3; CDR3nt: TGTGCCAGCGTCATGACAGGGGGTGTCGATACGCAGTATTTT; CDR3aa: CASVMTGGVDTQYF
v_gene: TRBV9; d_gene: .; abundance: .; j_gene: TRBJ1-1; CDR3nt: TGTGCCAGCAGCGTAGGAGGAACTGAAGCTTTCTTT; CDR3aa: CASSVGGTEAFF
v_gene: TRBV30; d_gene: TRBD2; abundance: few; j_gene: TRBJ2-1; CDR3nt: TGTGCCTGGAGAGGCTGGCTTAATAGCGGGAGGGCCTCCTACAATGAGCAGTTCTTC; CDR3aa: CAWRGWLNSGRASYNEQFF
v_gene: TRBV5-1; d_gene: .; abundance: few; j_gene: TRBJ1-2; CDR3nt: TGCGCCAGCAGCTTGAGCGCAGAGTATGGCTACACCTTC; CDR3aa: CASSLSAEYGYTF
v_gene: TRBV9; d_gene: .; abundance: .; j_gene: TRBJ2-3; CDR3nt: TGTGCCAGCAGCGCCTGGACTATGACAGATACGCAGTATTTT; CDR3aa: CASSAWTMTDTQYF
v_gene: TRBV7-2; d_gene: .; abundance: .; j_gene: TRBJ2-1; CDR3nt: TGTGCCAGCAGTTCCATCAATGAGCAGTTCTTC; CDR3aa: CASSSINEQFF
v_gene: TRBV30; d_gene: .; abundance: few; j_gene: TRBJ1-5; CDR3nt: TGTGCCTGGAGTCCGGGACATCCCAATCAGCCCCAGCATTTT; CDR3aa: CAWSPGHPNQPQHF
v_gene: TRBV30; d_gene: .; abundance: few; j_gene: TRBJ2-5; CDR3nt: TGTGCCTGGAGCGTAGGGGAAACCCAGTACTTC; CDR3aa: CAWSVGETQYF
v_gene: TRBV5-6; d_gene: TRBD2; abundance: .; j_gene: TRBJ2-5; CDR3nt: TGTGCCAGCAGTATTGGGGGGACTAGCGCTAAGACCCAGTACTTC; CDR3aa: CASSIGGTSAKTQYF
v_gene: TRBV6-6; d_gene: .; abundance: .; j_gene: TRBJ1-6; CDR3nt: TGTGCCAGCAGTTACGCCGGACAAGGGGTTAATTCACCCCTCCACTTT; CDR3aa: CASSYAGQGVNSPLHF
v_gene: TRBV6-5; d_gene: TRBD2; abundance: .; j_gene: TRBJ2-2; CDR3nt: TGTGCCAGCAGCCCCCTAGCGGGAGTCCGCGGGGAGCTGTTTTTT; CDR3aa: CASSPLAGVRGELFF
v_gene: TRBV4-2; d_gene: TRBD1; abundance: .; j_gene: TRBJ2-5; CDR3nt: TGTGCCAGCAGCCCGACGGGACAGGGACACTTTGGGGAGGTGGAGACCCAGTACTTC; CDR3aa: CASSPTGQGHFGEVETQYF
v_gene: TRBV4-3; d_gene: TRBD1; abundance: .; j_gene: TRBJ1-1; CDR3nt: TGCGCCAGCAGCCAAGATCAAGGCAGGGGGAGAACTGAAGCTTTCTTT; CDR3aa: CASSQDQGRGRTEAFF
v_gene: TRBV5-4; d_gene: TRBD2; abundance: .; j_gene: TRBJ2-3; CDR3nt: TGTGCCAGCAGCTTGGCCCGGGGACTAACAATAGATACGCAGTATTTT; CDR3aa: CASSLARGLTIDTQYF
v_gene: TRBV5-1; d_gene: .; abundance: .; j_gene: TRBJ2-3; CDR3nt: TGCGCCAGCAGCTTGGGGGCGCAGGGTGCCACAGATACGCAGTATTTT; CDR3aa: CASSLGAQGATDTQYF
v_gene: TRBV5-4; d_gene: TRBD2; abundance: .; j_gene: TRBJ2-7; CDR3nt: TGTGCCAGCACCCAGGGGACTAGCGGGAAGGGCGAGCAGTACTTC; CDR3aa: CASTQGTSGKGEQYF
v_gene: TRBV5-7; d_gene: .; abundance: few; j_gene: TRBJ2-5; CDR3nt: TGTGCCAGCAGCTTAGGGGGCCAAGAGACCCAGTACTTC; CDR3aa: CASSLGGQETQYF
v_gene: TRBV7-9; d_gene: .; abundance: .; j_gene: TRBJ2-5; CDR3nt: TGTGCCAGCAGCTTAGCCCAGGAGACCCAGTACTTC; CDR3aa: CASSLAQETQYF
v_gene: TRBV21-1; d_gene: .; abundance: few; j_gene: TRBJ1-1; CDR3nt: TGTGCCAGCAGCAAAAACAGGGGGCGAGGCACTGAAGCTTTCTTT; CDR3aa: CASSKNRGRGTEAFF
v_gene: TRBV6-5; d_gene: TRBD2; abundance: .; j_gene: TRBJ2-3; CDR3nt: TGTGCCAGCAGTTACTGGGGACTAGCGGGAGATACGCAGTATTTT; CDR3aa: CASSYWGLAGDTQYF
v_gene: TRBV9; d_gene: .; abundance: .; j_gene: TRBJ1-4; CDR3nt: TGTGCCAGCAGCCCCCAGGGCTCGAGCAGGAATGAAAAACTGTTTTTT; CDR3aa: CASSPQGSSRNEKLFF
v_gene: TRBV5-6; d_gene: .; abundance: few; j_gene: TRBJ2-7; CDR3nt: TGTGCCAGCAGCTACGGGAGTTCTGCCTACGAGCAGTACTTC; CDR3aa: CASSYGSSAYEQYF
v_gene: TRBV11-2; d_gene: .; abundance: .; j_gene: TRBJ1-3; CDR3nt: TGTGCCAGCAGCTTAGCAGGGGTTCCTGGAAACACCATATATTTT; CDR3aa: CASSLAGVPGNTIYF
v_gene: TRBV7-2; d_gene: TRBD2; abundance: few; j_gene: TRBJ2-1; CDR3nt: TGTGCCAGCAGCTTAGTTGGAACTAGCGGATCCTACAATGAGCAGTTCTTC; CDR3aa: CASSLVGTSGSYNEQFF
v_gene: TRBV9; d_gene: TRBD1; abundance: once; j_gene: TRBJ1-6; CDR3nt: TGTGCCAGCAGCCTACAGGGGGCCAATAATTCACCCCTCCACTTT; CDR3aa: CASSLQGANNSPLHF
v_gene: TRBV11-2; d_gene: TRBD1; abundance: few; j_gene: TRBJ1-1; CDR3nt: TGTGCCAGCAGCTCGACAGGGGGGGACACTGAAGCTTTCTTT; CDR3aa: CASSSTGGDTEAFF
v_gene: TRBV28; d_gene: TRBD1; abundance: .; j_gene: TRBJ2-7; CDR3nt: TGTGCCAGCAGTCGGACAGGGGGCTTTGACGAGCAGTACTTC; CDR3aa: CASSRTGGFDEQYF
v_gene: TRBV2; d_gene: .; abundance: few; j_gene: TRBJ1-1; CDR3nt: TGTGCCAGCAATTCCGGGACATTT; CDR3aa: CASNSGTF
v_gene: TRBV7-9; d_gene: .; abundance: .; j_gene: TRBJ2-5; CDR3nt: TGTGCCAGCAGCTTAGGCGGCGTGACCCAGTACTTC; CDR3aa: CASSLGGVTQYF
v_gene: TRBV19; d_gene: .; abundance: few; j_gene: TRBJ2-2; CDR3nt: TGTGCCAGTAGTTTGGGCGGGATTAACACCGGGGAGCTGTTTTTT; CDR3aa: CASSLGGINTGELFF
v_gene: TRBV11-2; d_gene: .; abundance: .; j_gene: TRBJ2-1; CDR3nt: TGTGCCAGCAGCTTAGAGCGTGAGCAGTTCTTC; CDR3aa: CASSLEREQFF
v_gene: TRBV4-3; d_gene: TRBD1; abundance: few; j_gene: TRBJ2-7; CDR3nt: TGCGCCAGCAGCCAGCCCGGGACAGGCTCCTACGAGCAGTACTTC; CDR3aa: CASSQPGTGSYEQYF
v_gene: TRBV13; d_gene: TRBD1; abundance: few; j_gene: TRBJ1-1; CDR3nt: TGTGCCAGCAGCTTCGGCAGGGGGACTGAAGCTTTCTTT; CDR3aa: CASSFGRGTEAFF
v_gene: TRBV9; d_gene: TRBD1; abundance: few; j_gene: TRBJ2-5; CDR3nt: TGTGCCAGCAGCGACCGACAGGGGGCGAAGACCCAGTACTTC; CDR3aa: CASSDRQGAKTQYF
v_gene: TRBV19; d_gene: TRBD1; abundance: .; j_gene: TRBJ2-7; CDR3nt: TGTGCCAGTAGTCCGCCGACAGGGCCGCCCTACGAGCAGTACTTC; CDR3aa: CASSPPTGPPYEQYF
v_gene: TRBV19; d_gene: TRBD1; abundance: .; j_gene: TRBJ1-1; CDR3nt: TGTGCCAGTAGGCCCGGGACAGCGAACACTGAAGCTTTCTTT; CDR3aa: CASRPGTANTEAFF
v_gene: TRBV6-5; d_gene: .; abundance: .; j_gene: TRBJ2-7; CDR3nt: TGTGCCAGCAGTTACCTCTACGAGCAGTACTTC; CDR3aa: CASSYLYEQYF
v_gene: TRBV5-4; d_gene: .; abundance: few; j_gene: TRBJ2-3; CDR3nt: TGTGCCAGCAGTAGAGGGACTGCCCCGGGAGATACGCAGTATTTT; CDR3aa: CASSRGTAPGDTQYF
v_gene: TRBV7-9; d_gene: .; abundance: .; j_gene: TRBJ2-7; CDR3nt: TGTGCCAGCAGCTCGACAGTAAGCTCCTACGAGCAGTACTTC; CDR3aa: CASSSTVSSYEQYF
v_gene: TRBV7-9; d_gene: TRBD1; abundance: .; j_gene: TRBJ2-2; CDR3nt: TGTGCCAGCAGCTTAAACCCGACAGGGGGCGCGAACACCGGGGAGCTGTTTTTT; CDR3aa: CASSLNPTGGANTGELFF
v_gene: TRBV27; d_gene: .; abundance: .; j_gene: TRBJ2-1; CDR3nt: TGTGCCAGCTCCCGAGCCCGTGAGCAGTTCTTC; CDR3aa: CASSRAREQFF
v_gene: TRBV6-1; d_gene: TRBD2; abundance: .; j_gene: TRBJ2-7; CDR3nt: TGTGCCAGCAGTGCGACCGGACTAGCGGTGGGCTACGAGCAGTACTTC; CDR3aa: CASSATGLAVGYEQYF
v_gene: TRBV29-1; d_gene: TRBD2; abundance: few; j_gene: TRBJ2-3; CDR3nt: TGCAGCGCCAGCACGGGAGGGAATAGAGATACGCAGTATTTT; CDR3aa: CSASTGGNRDTQYF
v_gene: TRBV6-5; d_gene: TRBD1; abundance: .; j_gene: TRBJ1-4; CDR3nt: TGTGCCAGCAGAGAGACAGGGGCGGGTGAAAAACTGTTTTTT; CDR3aa: CASRETGAGEKLFF
v_gene: TRBV4-3; d_gene: .; abundance: .; j_gene: TRBJ1-2; CDR3nt: TGCGCCAGCAGCCAAGATGCCCAGGGGAAGTATGGCTACACCTTC; CDR3aa: CASSQDAQGKYGYTF
v_gene: TRBV19; d_gene: .; abundance: few; j_gene: TRBJ2-1; CDR3nt: TGTGCCAGTACCTCTCCCCCCCACAATGAGCAGTTCTTC; CDR3aa: CASTSPPHNEQFF